This record looks at one T cell receptor (beta chain) sequence and its context. Germline V gene data show CDR1 as SGHRS and CDR2 as YFSETQ. V dropped 2 bases and J dropped 6; count of bases not matched to a gene: 14. This CDR3 comprises 17 residues. The record originates from a study of blood T cell repertoires in COVID-19. Profiling relied on immunoSEQ multiplex PCR, and the TCRdb table lists in-frame clones only, not all of them. The table has fewer than 300,000 clones, approximately 90% seen once. Sequencing used peripheral blood. V gene TRBV5-1 combines with J gene TRBJ2-1, with TRBD1 matching over 7 bases. This sequence was found in a man aged 55 to 70 who had recovered from COVID-19. The CDR3 sequence is CASSFTAGTELSNEQFF. The DNA of the CDR3 is TGCGCCAGCAGCTTCACTGCCGGGACAGAACTCTCCAATGAGCAGTTCTTC.